Below, one TCR beta chain is given with its context. The CDR3 is 13 residues long. The germline V gene encodes CDR1 MNHEY and CDR2 SMNVEV (reference sequence). Trimming at V came to 8 bases and at J to 0 bases, leaving 1 base not matched to a gene. As handled by the study authors: Reference gene primer amplification gave nucleated cell count estimates. The repertoire was sequenced with immunoSEQ multiplex PCR; TCRdb's copy has only in-frame clones and lacks some. V and J calls plus clone size are reproduced from that table; the DNA served to infer D and trimming. The table lists roughly 380,000 clones, 85% to 90% of them singletons. People in the exposed group encountered a COVID-19 case within 2 weeks before entering the study. This record comes from a study of blood T cell repertoires in COVID-19. Study-level background: Both acute and convalescent COVID-19 samples were obtained from the United States, Italy and Spain. T cells, B-cell-depleted T cells, or PBMCs provided the cDNA or gDNA that served as material.

The chain combines TRBV27 with TRBJ1-3, with TRBD1 matching 7 bases. The sample taken for sequencing was PBMCs or T cells enriched from blood (not recorded which). The receptor was isolated from a young woman who had been exposed to COVID-19. The CDR3 loop is CASGQVSGNTIYF. The CDR3 region has the DNA TGTGCCAGCGGACAGGTCTCTGGAAACACCATATATTTT.